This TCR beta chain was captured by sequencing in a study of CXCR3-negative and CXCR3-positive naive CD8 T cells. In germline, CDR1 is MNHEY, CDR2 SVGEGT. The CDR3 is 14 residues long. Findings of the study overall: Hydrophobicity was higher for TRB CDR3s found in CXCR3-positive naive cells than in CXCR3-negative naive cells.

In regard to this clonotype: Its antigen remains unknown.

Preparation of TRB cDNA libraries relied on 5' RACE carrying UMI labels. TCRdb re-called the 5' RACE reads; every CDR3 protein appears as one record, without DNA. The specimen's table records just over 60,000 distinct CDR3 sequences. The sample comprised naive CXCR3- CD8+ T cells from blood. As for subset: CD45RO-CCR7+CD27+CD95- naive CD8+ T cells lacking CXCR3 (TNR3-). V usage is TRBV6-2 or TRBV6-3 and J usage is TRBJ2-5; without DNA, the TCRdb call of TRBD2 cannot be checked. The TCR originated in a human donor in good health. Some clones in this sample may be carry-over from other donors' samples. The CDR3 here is CASSATYFQETQYF.